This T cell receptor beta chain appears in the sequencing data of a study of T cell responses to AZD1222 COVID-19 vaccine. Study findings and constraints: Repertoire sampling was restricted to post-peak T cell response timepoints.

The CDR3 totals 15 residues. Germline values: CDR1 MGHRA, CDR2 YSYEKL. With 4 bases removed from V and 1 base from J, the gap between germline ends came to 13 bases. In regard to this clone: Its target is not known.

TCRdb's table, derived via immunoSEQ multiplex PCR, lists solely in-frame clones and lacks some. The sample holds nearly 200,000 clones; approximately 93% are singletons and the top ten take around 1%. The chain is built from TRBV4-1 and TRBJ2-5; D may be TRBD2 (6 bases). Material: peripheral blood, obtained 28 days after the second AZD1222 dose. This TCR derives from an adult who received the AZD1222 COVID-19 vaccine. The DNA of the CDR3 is TGCGCCAGCAGCCCGGGGCGGGGTAGCCAAGAGACCCAGTACTTC. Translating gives CASSPGRGSQETQYF.